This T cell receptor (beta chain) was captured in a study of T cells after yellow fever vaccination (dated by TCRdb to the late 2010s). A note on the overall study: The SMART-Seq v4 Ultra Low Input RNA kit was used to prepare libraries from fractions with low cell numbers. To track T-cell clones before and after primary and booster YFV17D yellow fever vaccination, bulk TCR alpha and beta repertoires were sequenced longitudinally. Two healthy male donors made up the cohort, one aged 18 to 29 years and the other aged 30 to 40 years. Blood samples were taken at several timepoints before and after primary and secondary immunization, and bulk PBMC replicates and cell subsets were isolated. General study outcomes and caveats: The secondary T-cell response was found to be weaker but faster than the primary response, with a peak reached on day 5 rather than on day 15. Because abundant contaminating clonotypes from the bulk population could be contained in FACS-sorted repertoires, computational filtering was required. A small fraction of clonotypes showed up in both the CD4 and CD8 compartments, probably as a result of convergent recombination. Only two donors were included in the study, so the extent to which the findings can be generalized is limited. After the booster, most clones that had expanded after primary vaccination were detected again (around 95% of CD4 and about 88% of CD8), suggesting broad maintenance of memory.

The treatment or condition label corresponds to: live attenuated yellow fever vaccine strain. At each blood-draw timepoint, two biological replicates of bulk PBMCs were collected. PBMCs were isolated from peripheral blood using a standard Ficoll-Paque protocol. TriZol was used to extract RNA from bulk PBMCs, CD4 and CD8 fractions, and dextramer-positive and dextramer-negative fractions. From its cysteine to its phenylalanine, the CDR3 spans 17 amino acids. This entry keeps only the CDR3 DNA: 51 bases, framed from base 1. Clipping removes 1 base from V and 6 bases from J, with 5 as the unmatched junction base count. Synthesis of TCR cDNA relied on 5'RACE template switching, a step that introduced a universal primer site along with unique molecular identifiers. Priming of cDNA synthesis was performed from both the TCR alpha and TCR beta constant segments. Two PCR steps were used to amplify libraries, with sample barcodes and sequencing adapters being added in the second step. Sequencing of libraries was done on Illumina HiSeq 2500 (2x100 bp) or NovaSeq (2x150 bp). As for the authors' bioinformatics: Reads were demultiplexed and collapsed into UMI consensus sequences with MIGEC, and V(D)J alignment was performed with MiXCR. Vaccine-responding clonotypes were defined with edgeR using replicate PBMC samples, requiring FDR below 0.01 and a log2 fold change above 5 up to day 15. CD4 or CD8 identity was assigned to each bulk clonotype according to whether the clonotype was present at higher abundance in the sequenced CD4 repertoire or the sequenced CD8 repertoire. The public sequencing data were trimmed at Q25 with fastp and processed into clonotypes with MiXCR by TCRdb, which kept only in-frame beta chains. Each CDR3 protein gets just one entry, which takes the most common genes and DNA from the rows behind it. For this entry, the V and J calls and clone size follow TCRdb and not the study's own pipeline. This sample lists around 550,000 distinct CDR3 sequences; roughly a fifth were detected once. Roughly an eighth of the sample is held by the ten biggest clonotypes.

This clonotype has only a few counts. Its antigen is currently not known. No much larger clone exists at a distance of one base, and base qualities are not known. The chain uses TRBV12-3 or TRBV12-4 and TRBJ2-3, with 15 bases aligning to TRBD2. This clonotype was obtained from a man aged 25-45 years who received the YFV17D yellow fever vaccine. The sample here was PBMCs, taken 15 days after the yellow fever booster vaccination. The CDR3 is CASSLGGTSGRSDTQYF. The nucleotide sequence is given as TGTGCCAGCAGTTTAGGCGGGACTAGCGGGAGGTCGGATACGCAGTATTTT.